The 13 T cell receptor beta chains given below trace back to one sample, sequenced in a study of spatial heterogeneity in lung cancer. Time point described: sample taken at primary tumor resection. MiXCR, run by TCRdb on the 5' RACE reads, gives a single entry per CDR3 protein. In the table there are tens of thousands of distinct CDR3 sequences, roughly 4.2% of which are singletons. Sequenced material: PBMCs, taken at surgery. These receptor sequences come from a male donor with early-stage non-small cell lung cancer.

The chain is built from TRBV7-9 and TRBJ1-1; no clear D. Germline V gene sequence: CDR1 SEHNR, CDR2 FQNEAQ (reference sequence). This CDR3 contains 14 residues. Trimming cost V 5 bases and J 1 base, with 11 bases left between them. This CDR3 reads CASSPSAPNTEAFF. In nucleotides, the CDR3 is TGTGCCAGCAGCCCCAGTGCTCCGAACACTGAAGCTTTCTTT.

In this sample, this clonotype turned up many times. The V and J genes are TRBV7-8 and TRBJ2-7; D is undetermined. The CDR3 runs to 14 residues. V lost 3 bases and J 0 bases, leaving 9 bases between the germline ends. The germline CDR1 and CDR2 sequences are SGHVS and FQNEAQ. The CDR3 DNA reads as TGTGCCAGCAGCTTCCTTACCGGCTCCTACGAGCAGTACTTC. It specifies CASSFLTGSYEQYF.

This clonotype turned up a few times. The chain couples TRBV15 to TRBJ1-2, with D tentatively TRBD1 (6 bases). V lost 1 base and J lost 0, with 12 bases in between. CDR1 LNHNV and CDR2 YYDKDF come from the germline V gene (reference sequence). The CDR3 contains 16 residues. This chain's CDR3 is CATSRVMGAANYGYTF. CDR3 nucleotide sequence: TGTGCCACCAGCAGAGTAATGGGGGCTGCTAACTATGGCTACACCTTC.

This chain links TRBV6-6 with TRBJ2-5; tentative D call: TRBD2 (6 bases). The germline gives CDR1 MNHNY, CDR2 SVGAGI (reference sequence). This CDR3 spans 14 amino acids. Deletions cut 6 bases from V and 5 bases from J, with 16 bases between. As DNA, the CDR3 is TGTGCCAGCAGAATCGGGGGACCCCCCGAGACCCAGTACTTC. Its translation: CASRIGGPPETQYF.

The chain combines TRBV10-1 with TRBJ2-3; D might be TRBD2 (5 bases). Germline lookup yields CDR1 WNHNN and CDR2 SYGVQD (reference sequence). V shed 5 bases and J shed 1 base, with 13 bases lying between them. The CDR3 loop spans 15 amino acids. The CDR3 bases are TGCGCCAGCAGTCGTGAAGGGCGGGGCACAGATACGCAGTATTTT. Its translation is CASSREGRGTDTQYF.

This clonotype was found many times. The CDR3 reads CASSLATGTLSGELFF. In DNA form, the CDR3 reads TGTGCCAGCAGCTTAGCGACAGGGACTCTCTCCGGGGAGCTGTTTTTT. The chain combines TRBV7-9 with TRBJ2-2; D may be TRBD1 (7 bases). Germline V CDR1 and CDR2: SEHNR, FQNEAQ (reference sequence). V lost 0 bases and J lost 6, with 14 bases in between. This CDR3 region has 16 residues.

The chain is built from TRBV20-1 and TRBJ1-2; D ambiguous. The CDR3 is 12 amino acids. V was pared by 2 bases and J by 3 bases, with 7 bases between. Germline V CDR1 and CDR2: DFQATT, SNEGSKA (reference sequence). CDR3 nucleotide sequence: TGCAGTGCTAGACAGCCTGACTATGGCTACACCTTC. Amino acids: CSARQPDYGYTF.

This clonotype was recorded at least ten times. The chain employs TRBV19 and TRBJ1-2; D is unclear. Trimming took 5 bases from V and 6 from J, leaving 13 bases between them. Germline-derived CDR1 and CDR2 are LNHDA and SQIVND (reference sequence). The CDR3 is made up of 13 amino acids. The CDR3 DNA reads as TGTGCCAGTAGTCTTGGACTCCTCAATGGCTACACCTTC. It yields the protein CASSLGLLNGYTF.

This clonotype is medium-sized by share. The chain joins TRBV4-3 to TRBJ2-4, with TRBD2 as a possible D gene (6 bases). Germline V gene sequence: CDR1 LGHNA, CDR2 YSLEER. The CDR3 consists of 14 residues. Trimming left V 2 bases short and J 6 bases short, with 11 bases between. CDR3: CASSQTGAGNIQYF. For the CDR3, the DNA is TGCGCCAGCAGCCAAACGGGAGCCGGAAACATTCAGTACTTC.

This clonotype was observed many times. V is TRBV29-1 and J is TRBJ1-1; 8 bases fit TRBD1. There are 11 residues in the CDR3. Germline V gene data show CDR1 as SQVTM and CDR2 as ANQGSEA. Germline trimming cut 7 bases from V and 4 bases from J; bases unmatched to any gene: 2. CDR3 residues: CSGTGGTEAFF. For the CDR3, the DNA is TGCAGCGGTACAGGGGGCACTGAAGCTTTCTTT.

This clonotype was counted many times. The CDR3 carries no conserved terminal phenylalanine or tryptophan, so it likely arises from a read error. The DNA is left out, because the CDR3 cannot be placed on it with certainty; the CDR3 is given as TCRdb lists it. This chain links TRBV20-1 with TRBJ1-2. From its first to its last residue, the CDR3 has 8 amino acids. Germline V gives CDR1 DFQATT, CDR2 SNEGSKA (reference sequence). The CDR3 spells CSAREPRS.

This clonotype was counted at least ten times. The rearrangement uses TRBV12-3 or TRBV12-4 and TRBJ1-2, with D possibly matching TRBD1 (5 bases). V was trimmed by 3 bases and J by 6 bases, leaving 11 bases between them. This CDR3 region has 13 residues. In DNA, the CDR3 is TGTGCCAGCAGTTTTGGTCGGGGCCATGGCTACACCTTC. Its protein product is CASSFGRGHGYTF.

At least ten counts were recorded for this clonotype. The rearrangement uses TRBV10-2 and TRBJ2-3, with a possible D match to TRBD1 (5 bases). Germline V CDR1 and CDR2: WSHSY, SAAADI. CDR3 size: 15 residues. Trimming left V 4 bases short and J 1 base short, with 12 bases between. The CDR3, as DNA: TGCGCCAGCAGTGGCTTGACAGCCCGCACAGATACGCAGTATTTT. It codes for CASSGLTARTDTQYF.